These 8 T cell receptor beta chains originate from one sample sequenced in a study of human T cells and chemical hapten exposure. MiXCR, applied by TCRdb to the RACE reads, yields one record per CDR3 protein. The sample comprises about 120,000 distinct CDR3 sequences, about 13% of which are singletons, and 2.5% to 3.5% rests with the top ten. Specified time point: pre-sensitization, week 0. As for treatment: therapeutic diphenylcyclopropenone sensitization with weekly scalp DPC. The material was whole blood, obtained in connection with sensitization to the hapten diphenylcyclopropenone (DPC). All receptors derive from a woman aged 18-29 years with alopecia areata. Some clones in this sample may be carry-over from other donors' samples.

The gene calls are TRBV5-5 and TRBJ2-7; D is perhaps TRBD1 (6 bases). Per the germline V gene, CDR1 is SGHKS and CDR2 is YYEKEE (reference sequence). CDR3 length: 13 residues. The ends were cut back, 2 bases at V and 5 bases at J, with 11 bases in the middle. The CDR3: CASSLQGFNEQYF. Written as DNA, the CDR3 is TGTGCCAGCAGCTTACAGGGTTTCAACGAGCAGTACTTC.

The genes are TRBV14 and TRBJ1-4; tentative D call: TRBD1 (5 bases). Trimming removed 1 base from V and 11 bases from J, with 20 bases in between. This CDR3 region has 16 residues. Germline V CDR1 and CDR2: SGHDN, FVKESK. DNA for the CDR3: TGTGCCAGCAGCCAAGGATCCAGGCAGGGCGCTTGGAAACTGTTTTTT. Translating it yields CASSQGSRQGAWKLFF.

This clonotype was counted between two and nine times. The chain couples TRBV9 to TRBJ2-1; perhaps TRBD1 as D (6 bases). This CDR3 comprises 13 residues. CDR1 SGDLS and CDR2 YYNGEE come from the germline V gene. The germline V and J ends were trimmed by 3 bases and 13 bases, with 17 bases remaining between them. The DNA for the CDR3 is TGTGCCAGCAGCGAGCCTCCCAGGGGAGCTCAGTTCTTC. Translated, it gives CASSEPPRGAQFF.

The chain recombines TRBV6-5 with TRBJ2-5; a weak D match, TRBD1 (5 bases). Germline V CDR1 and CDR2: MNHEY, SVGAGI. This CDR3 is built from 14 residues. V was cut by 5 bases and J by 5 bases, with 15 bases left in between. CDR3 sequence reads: CASSTPGLRETQYF. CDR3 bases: TGTGCCAGCAGTACCCCAGGGCTCCGGGAGACCCAGTACTTC.

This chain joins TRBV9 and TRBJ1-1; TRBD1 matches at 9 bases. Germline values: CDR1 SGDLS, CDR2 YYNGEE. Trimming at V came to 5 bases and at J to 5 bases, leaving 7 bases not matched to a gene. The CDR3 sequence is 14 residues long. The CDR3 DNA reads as TGTGCCAGCAGTGCCACCGGGACAGGGACTGAAGCTTTCTTT. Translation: CASSATGTGTEAFF. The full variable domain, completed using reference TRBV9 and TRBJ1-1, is DSGVTQTPKHLITATGQRVTLRCSPRSGDLSVYWYQQSLDQGLQFLIQYYNGEERAKGNILERFSAQQFPDLHSELNLSSLELGDSALYFCASSATGTGTEAFFGQGTRLTVV.

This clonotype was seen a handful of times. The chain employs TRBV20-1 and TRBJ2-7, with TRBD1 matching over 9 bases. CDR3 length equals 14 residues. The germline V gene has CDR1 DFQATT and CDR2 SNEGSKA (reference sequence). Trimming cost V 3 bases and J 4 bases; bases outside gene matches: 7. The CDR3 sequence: CSASRDRALYEQYF. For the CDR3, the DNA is TGCAGTGCTAGCCGGGACAGGGCTTTATACGAGCAGTACTTC.

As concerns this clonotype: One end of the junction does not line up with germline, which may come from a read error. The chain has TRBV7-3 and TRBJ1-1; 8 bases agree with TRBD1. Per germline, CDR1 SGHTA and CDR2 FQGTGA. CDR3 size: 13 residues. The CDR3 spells CTSSPRTGTEAFF. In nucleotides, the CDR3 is TGTACCAGCAGCCCCAGGACAGGGACTGAAGCTTTCTTT.

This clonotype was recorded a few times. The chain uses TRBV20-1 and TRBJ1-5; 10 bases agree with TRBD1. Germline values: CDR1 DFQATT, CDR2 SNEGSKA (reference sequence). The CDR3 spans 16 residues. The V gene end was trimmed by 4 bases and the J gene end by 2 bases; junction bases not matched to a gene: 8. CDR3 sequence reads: CSAKGQGVWGNQPQHF. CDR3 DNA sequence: TGCAGTGCTAAAGGACAGGGGGTGTGGGGCAATCAGCCCCAGCATTTT.